Included here is one T cell receptor beta chain sequence, with context. The record originates from a study of T cell changes during pregnancy in multiple sclerosis. Profiling relied on immunoSEQ multiplex PCR, and the TCRdb table lists in-frame clones only, not all of them. The sample lists around 33,000 clones, around 90% occurring once. The germline V and J ends were trimmed by 2 bases and 5 bases, with 28 bases remaining between them. The CDR3 extends over 19 amino acids. CDR1 is SGHRS and CDR2 is YFSETQ in the germline V gene. The specimen comprised CD4+ T cells from peripheral blood mononuclear cells, sampled in the third trimester of pregnancy. This sequence was found in a female donor in good health, enrolled as a control in a pregnancy study. This chain connects TRBV5-1 to TRBJ2-5; tentative D call: TRBD1 (7 bases). The chain's CDR3 is CASSFHGGQLQFQGETQYF. The DNA for the CDR3 is TGCGCCAGCAGCTTCCACGGGGGACAGCTTCAATTTCAAGGGGAGACCCAGTACTTC.